These T cell receptor beta chains were read from a single sample in a study of Ad26.COV2.S vaccination and SARS-CoV-2 variants. Method: immunoSEQ multiplex PCR; TCRdb's copy keeps in-frame clones and lacks some. Of around 450,000 clones listed, about 88% are singletons. The specimen was peripheral blood, collected in a trial of Ad26.COV2.S vaccine versus placebo. The receptor set was obtained from a person aged 18 to 65 who received the Ad26.COV2.S COVID-19 vaccine or a placebo. The CDR3 runs from the conserved cysteine through the conserved F or W. Fields, in order: D gene, V gene, J gene, CDR3 DNA, CDR3 protein. D genes are given only for firm matches.

D: -; V: TRBV18; J: TRBJ1-3; DNA: TGTGCCAGCTCACCACCGGCAAGGGGAAACACCATATATTTT; CDR3: CASSPPARGNTIYF
D: -; V: TRBV2; J: TRBJ2-1; DNA: TGTGCCAGCAGTGGCCCCCTCGGACTAAATGAGCAGTTCTTC; CDR3: CASSGPLGLNEQFF
D: -; V: TRBV13; J: TRBJ2-1; DNA: TGTGCCAGCAGCTCGGGGTCGGATCGGGACTACAATGAGCAGTTCTTC; CDR3: CASSSGSDRDYNEQFF
D: -; V: TRBV7-8; J: TRBJ1-1; DNA: TGTGCCAGCAGCTCGATGCTCTGGACAGTCCTGAACACTGAAGCTTTCTTT; CDR3: CASSSMLWTVLNTEAFF
D: TRBD1; V: TRBV27; J: TRBJ2-1; DNA: TGTGCCAGCACCACCCCATCCGGGACAGGGTACAATGAGCAGTTCTTC; CDR3: CASTTPSGTGYNEQFF
D: -; V: TRBV24-1; J: TRBJ1-2; DNA: TGTGCCACCAGTGATTCAAACAGGGATGGCTACACCTTC; CDR3: CATSDSNRDGYTF
D: TRBD1; V: TRBV9; J: TRBJ1-1; DNA: TGTGCCAGCAGCGTAGGGTTTTCGACAGGGGTGGACACTGAAGCTTTCTTT; CDR3: CASSVGFSTGVDTEAFF
D: -; V: TRBV5-1; J: TRBJ2-7; DNA: TGCGCCAGCAGCAGGAGTGAGGACGAGCAGTACTTC; CDR3: CASSRSEDEQYF
D: TRBD2; V: TRBV6-5; J: TRBJ2-7; DNA: TGTGCCAGCAGTTTTATAGCGGGAGCAATCAACCACGAGCAGTACTTC; CDR3: CASSFIAGAINHEQYF
D: -; V: TRBV3-1/TRBV3-2; J: TRBJ1-1; DNA: TGTGCCAGCAGCCAAGATGTAGGTACTGAAGCTTTCTTT; CDR3: CASSQDVGTEAFF
D: -; V: TRBV12-3/TRBV12-4; J: TRBJ2-2; DNA: TGTGCCAGCAGTCAGAGTACCGGGGAGCTGTTTTTT; CDR3: CASSQSTGELFF
D: TRBD2; V: TRBV5-1; J: TRBJ2-1; DNA: TGCGCCAGCTCCGGGGGGGCCTCCTACAATGAGCAGTTCTTC; CDR3: CASSGGASYNEQFF
D: -; V: TRBV29-1; J: TRBJ2-1; DNA: TGCAGCGTTGTGTGGAGATGGAATGAGCAGTTCTTC; CDR3: CSVVWRWNEQFF
D: -; V: TRBV7-2; J: TRBJ2-2; DNA: TGTGCCAGCAGCTTAGGGACGAACACCGGGGAGCTGTTTTTT; CDR3: CASSLGTNTGELFF
D: -; V: TRBV6-5; J: TRBJ1-6; DNA: TGTGCCAGCAGTTATGAACCTCGTAATTCACCCCTCCACTTT; CDR3: CASSYEPRNSPLHF